These 29 T cell receptor beta chains were all obtained from the same sample, sequenced in a study of CD8 T cells in ankylosing spondylitis. Findings and caveats of the study: Ankylosing spondylitis blood appeared to carry a characteristic TCR beta motif of roughly eight highly homologous variants.

MiXCR, applied by TCRdb to the 5' RACE reads, yields one record per CDR3 protein. The sample contains more than 500,000 distinct CDR3 sequences, roughly 5.2% of which appear only once. Their antigens are not known. The specimen was blood, either unsorted or a sorted T cell fraction (not recorded which). The source of these receptors is a male donor with ankylosing spondylitis.

This clonotype occurred many times. This chain uses TRBV6-5 with TRBJ2-7; D is unclear. Germline CDR1 and CDR2: MNHEY and SVGAGI. The V and J ends lost 2 bases and 0 bases respectively, with 5 bases between them. The length of the CDR3 is 13 residues. This CDR3 reads CASSYGASYEQYF. The CDR3, as DNA: TGTGCCAGCAGTTACGGAGCCTCCTACGAGCAGTACTTC.

This clonotype was seen repeatedly, ten times or more. The rearrangement links TRBV7-9 to TRBJ1-2, with D maybe TRBD1 (6 bases). Between the trimmed V and J ends, which lost 1 base and 2 bases, there was a span of 14 bases. Germline CDR1 is SEHNR and CDR2 is FQNEAQ (reference sequence). This CDR3 is built from 16 residues. CDR3 region: CASSLVDRDKNYGYTF. Written as DNA, the CDR3 is TGTGCCAGCAGCTTAGTGGACCGGGACAAGAACTATGGCTACACCTTC.

This clonotype was detected ten times or more. J is TRBJ2-3 and V is TRBV29-1; D is uncertain. CDR3 length equals 11 residues. The germline V and J ends were trimmed by 1 base and 2 bases, with 1 base remaining between them. CDR1 and CDR2 (germline): SQVTM, ANQGSEA. This CDR3 reads CSVEATDTQYF. For the CDR3, the DNA is TGCAGCGTTGAAGCCACAGATACGCAGTATTTT.

This clonotype was seen repeatedly, ten times or more. The chain couples TRBV20-1 to TRBJ2-7; D is perhaps TRBD2 (7 bases). Germline assignment: CDR1 DFQATT and CDR2 SNEGSKA (reference sequence). The CDR3 length is 11 residues. The CDR3 loop reads CAAAGAYEQYF. CDR3 coding DNA: TGCGCGGCCGCGGGGGCGTACGAGCAGTACTTC.

Details on this clonotype: A much bigger clone sits one base away, suggesting this may be a read error. This sequence joins TRBV9 and TRBJ1-5, with D perhaps matching TRBD1 (5 bases). The CDR3 spans 15 residues. The germline gives CDR1 SGDLS, CDR2 YYNGEE. Here the CDR3 reads CASSDGGGSNQHQHF. CDR3 DNA: TGTGCCAGCAGCGACGGCGGGGGAAGCAATCAGCACCAGCATTTT.

In this sample, this clonotype turned up many times. The genes are TRBV10-3 and TRBJ1-4, with D unclear. This CDR3 spans 15 amino acids. Germline V gene sequence: CDR1 ENHRY, CDR2 SYGVKD. The germline V and J ends were trimmed by 3 bases and 8 bases, with 16 bases remaining between them. The CDR3 here is CAISEKGREYEKLFF. CDR3 in DNA: TGTGCCATCAGTGAAAAGGGTCGGGAGTACGAAAAACTGTTTTTT.

This clonotype was detected many times. This chain uses TRBV5-1 with TRBJ2-2; 7 nucleotides align to TRBD1. The trim removed 4 bases at V and 1 base at J, leaving 4 bases unmatched. This CDR3 has 15 amino acids. Germline-derived CDR1 and CDR2 are SGHRS and YFSETQ. CDR3: CASSPRQGNTGELFF. CDR3 nucleotide sequence: TGCGCCAGCAGCCCTAGACAGGGGAACACCGGGGAGCTGTTTTTT. The full variable domain, rest sourced from reference TRBV5-1 and TRBJ2-2, is KAGVTQTPRYLIKTRGQQVTLSCSPISGHRSVSWYQQTPGQGLQFLFEYFSETQRNKGNFPGRFSGRQFSNSRSEMNVSTLELGDSALYLCASSPRQGNTGELFFGEGSRLTVL.

This clonotype has at least ten counts. The junction shows a germline mismatch at one end, possibly a read error. V gene TRBV7-7 combines with J gene TRBJ2-5; no clear D. Germline V gene sequence: CDR1 SSHAT, CDR2 FNYEAQ (reference sequence). The length of the CDR3 is 14 residues. CDR3 amino acids: CASSPGPLEMSQYF. For the CDR3, the DNA is TGTGCTAGCAGCCCCGGACCACTCGAGATGAGCCAGTACTTC.

This clonotype was recorded many times. The chain is built from TRBV7-8 and TRBJ1-2; D ambiguous. This CDR3 is built from 14 residues. Trimming took 1 base from V and 3 from J, leaving 9 bases between them. Germline V gene data show CDR1 as SGHVS and CDR2 as FQNEAQ. CDR3 sequence (DNA): TGTGCCAGCAGCTTAGGGCAGGAGTACTATGGCTACACCTTC. This gives the protein CASSLGQEYYGYTF.

Ten or more counts support this clonotype. The chain couples TRBV15 to TRBJ1-5, with D possibly TRBD1 on 6 matching bases. The V and J ends lost 8 bases and 6 bases respectively, with 17 bases between them. CDR3 length equals 14 residues. CDR1 is LNHNV, CDR2 YYDKDF, per germline (reference sequence). The CDR3 DNA reads TGTGCCACCGCGTACGGGACATCAGGTCAGCCCCAGCATTTT. Translated: CATAYGTSGQPQHF.

This clonotype was picked up many times. The chain couples TRBV7-9 to TRBJ2-3; D gene uncertain. This CDR3 has 15 residues. Trimming pared 6 bases from V and 1 base from J, leaving 14 bases between. Germline CDR1 reads SEHNR; CDR2 reads FQNEAQ (reference sequence). CDR3 sequence reads: CASRLARARTDTQYF. The CDR3 DNA is TGTGCCAGCAGGCTGGCCCGGGCTCGCACAGATACGCAGTATTTT.

In this sample, this clonotype turned up many times. The rearrangement links TRBV7-9 to TRBJ2-7; D remains ambiguous. Trimming removed 2 bases at V and 3 bases at J, with 8 bases between. The germline V gene has CDR1 SEHNR and CDR2 FQNEAQ (reference sequence). CDR3 length: 13 residues. This chain's CDR3 is CASSLRWDYEQYF. The DNA for the CDR3 is TGTGCCAGCAGCTTACGTTGGGACTACGAGCAGTACTTC.

This clonotype appeared many times. The chain is built from TRBV20-1 and TRBJ2-5, with no clear D. V lost 5 bases, J lost 5 bases, and 12 bases lay in between. The CDR3 consists of 12 residues. Germline V gene lookup returns CDR1 DFQATT and CDR2 SNEGSKA (reference sequence). In DNA, the CDR3 is TGCAGTGCTTCTCAAGGGATGGAGACCCAGTACTTC. As protein: CSASQGMETQYF.

There are many counts of this clonotype. The gene calls are TRBV12-3 or TRBV12-4 and TRBJ2-7; 9 bases align to TRBD1. With V trimmed by 6 bases and J by 4 bases, 13 bases remained unmatched. The CDR3 has 16 residues. CDR3 DNA sequence: TGTGCCAGCAGCTCCCGAGGGGGGACAGGGTTATACGAGCAGTACTTC. Residues: CASSSRGGTGLYEQYF.

On this clonotype itself: This may arise from a read error, as a much more abundant clone is one base away. This chain uses TRBV12-3 or TRBV12-4 with TRBJ2-1; weak D call: TRBD2 (5 bases). The CDR3 runs to 15 residues. DNA for the CDR3: TGTGCCAGCAGTCCACTAGTGGCATCCTTCAATGAGAAGTTCTTC. Translating gives CASSPLVASFNEKFF.

This clonotype was counted between two and nine times. The chain has TRBV5-1 and TRBJ1-2; TRBD1 aligns across 8 bases. The CDR3 runs 14 residues. Germline CDR1 reads SGHRS; CDR2 reads YFSETQ. Losses at the gene ends were 3 bases for V and 7 bases for J; bases not matched to a gene: 8. CDR3 coding DNA: TGCGCCAGCAGCTCGGAACAGGGGGGGATTGGCTACACCTTC. Its translation is CASSSEQGGIGYTF.

In this sample, this clonotype turned up many times. This rearrangement joins TRBV7-9 to TRBJ2-1, with a tentative D call TRBD2 (6 bases). This CDR3 region has 16 residues. Trimming stripped 4 bases from V and 4 bases from J, with 17 bases between. In germline, CDR1 is SEHNR, CDR2 FQNEAQ (reference sequence). The CDR3 is CASSSVTRFRYNEQFF. In nucleotides, the CDR3 is TGTGCCAGCAGCTCCGTGACTAGATTCAGATACAATGAGCAGTTCTTC.

This clonotype was observed many times. The CDR3 region is CASRDGQAYEQYF. CDR3 nucleotides: TGTGCCAGCAGGGACGGACAGGCCTACGAGCAGTACTTC. The chain uses TRBV6-2 or TRBV6-3 and TRBJ2-7, with 7 positions matching TRBD1. The CDR3 runs 13 residues. Germline loops: CDR1 MNHEY, CDR2 SVGEGT. V was pared by 6 bases and J by 2 bases, with 4 bases of the junction left unmatched.

This clonotype appeared a few times. This chain joins TRBV6-1 and TRBJ2-1, with D perhaps TRBD1 (6 bases). The CDR3 loop spans 14 amino acids. Germline CDR1 is MNHNS and CDR2 is SASEGT. Trimming removed 6 bases from V and 7 bases from J, with 16 bases in between. In nucleotides, the CDR3 is TGTGCCAGCAGGCCCCTGGACAGAGGAAATGAGCAGTTCTTC. Residues: CASRPLDRGNEQFF.

Ten or more counts support this clonotype. The chain is built from TRBV7-2 and TRBJ1-2, with a weak D call TRBD1 (5 bases). The V and J ends lost 0 bases and 3 bases respectively, with 8 bases between them. Germline CDR1 SGHTA, CDR2 FQGNSA. The CDR3 is made up of 14 amino acids. The CDR3 is CASSLAGQHYGYTF. As DNA, the CDR3 is TGTGCCAGCAGCTTAGCGGGGCAGCACTATGGCTACACCTTC. Variable domain in full (rest from reference TRBV7-2 and TRBJ1-2): GAGVSQSPSNKVTEKGKDVELRCDPISGHTALYWYRQSLGQGLEFLIYFQGNSAPDKSGLPSDRFSAERTGGSVSTLTIQRTQQEDSAVYLCASSLAGQHYGYTFGSGTRLTVV.

This clonotype was seen ten or more times. This chain connects TRBV27 to TRBJ1-1; 8 bases are a match to TRBD1. CDR3 length: 15 amino acids. Looked up from germline, CDR1 is MNHEY and CDR2 is SMNVEV (reference sequence). Trimming took 3 bases from V and 10 from J; bases not matched to a gene: 13. For the CDR3, the DNA is TGTGCCAGCAGTTTTTCAGGCAGGGGGCGGTTGGGAGCTTTCTTT. It codes for CASSFSGRGRLGAFF.

In this sample, this clonotype turned up a few times. This chain uses TRBV20-1 with TRBJ2-7; 9 positions match TRBD2. Germline V gene sequence: CDR1 DFQATT, CDR2 SNEGSKA (reference sequence). V was clipped by 3 bases and J by 2 bases; unmatched bases: 8. The CDR3 is 15 amino acids. In DNA, the CDR3 is TGCAGTGCTAGGGGTGGAGCGGGGGGAACCTACGAGCAGTACTTC. Residues: CSARGGAGGTYEQYF.

This clonotype was counted at least ten times. The chain has TRBV20-1 and TRBJ1-5, with TRBD1 identical over 9 bases. The CDR3 length is 20 residues. Trimming at V came to 3 bases and at J to 5 bases, leaving 23 bases not matched to a gene. In germline, CDR1 is DFQATT, CDR2 SNEGSKA (reference sequence). In nucleotides, the CDR3 is TGCAGTGCTAGGCCCACAATGCGGGACAGGGCTCAGATAGGGGATCAGCCCCAGCATTTT. Protein product: CSARPTMRDRAQIGDQPQHF.

This clonotype was detected many times. This chain connects TRBV7-9 to TRBJ2-3, with TRBD2 matching 8 bases. Germline lookup yields CDR1 SEHNR and CDR2 FQNEAQ (reference sequence). The CDR3 is made up of 13 amino acids. V lost 6 bases to trimming and J lost 6 bases; unmatched junction nucleotides: 5. For the CDR3, the DNA is TGTGCCAGCAGATCCAGCGGGAGTGATACGCAGTATTTT. This translates into CASRSSGSDTQYF.

This chain links TRBV6-2 or TRBV6-3 with TRBJ2-3, with D maybe TRBD2 (5 bases). The germline gives CDR1 MNHEY, CDR2 SVGEGT. V was clipped by 3 bases and J by 2 bases, with 12 bases between them. CDR3 length: 15 residues. CDR3 in DNA: TGTGCCAGCAGTTATGGGAGAAGGGACACAGATACGCAGTATTTT. It yields the protein CASSYGRRDTDTQYF.

This clonotype came up many times. The gene calls are TRBV5-1 and TRBJ2-7; TRBD1 is a possible D gene (6 bases). Germline-derived CDR1 and CDR2 are SGHRS and YFSETQ. The CDR3 contains 15 residues. Trimming left V 4 bases short and J 0 bases short, with 14 bases between. The CDR3, as DNA: TGCGCCAGCAGCCGCCGGGACACCTACTCCTACGAGCAGTACTTC. Amino acids: CASSRRDTYSYEQYF.

This clonotype was found a few times. The gene calls are TRBV15 and TRBJ2-1; D assignment may be TRBD1 or TRBD2 (5 bases each). The CDR3 has 14 amino acids. V lost 6 bases and J lost 2, with 11 bases in between. Germline V gene lookup returns CDR1 LNHNV and CDR2 YYDKDF (reference sequence). CDR3 DNA: TGTGCCACCAGGGACCGGGACCCCTACAATGAGCAGTTCTTC. It yields the protein CATRDRDPYNEQFF.

This clonotype appeared many times. The chain combines TRBV28 with TRBJ1-2; no firm D call. V shed 5 bases and J shed 5 bases, with 18 bases lying between them. The CDR3 covers 15 residues. Germline V gene lookup returns CDR1 MDHEN and CDR2 SYDVKM. This CDR3 is CASSQTLRGGYGYTF. CDR3 sequence (DNA): TGTGCCAGCAGTCAGACACTCCGCGGCGGGTATGGCTACACCTTC.

This clonotype was observed at least ten times. The chain couples TRBV6-4 to TRBJ2-3; TRBD2 aligns across 14 bases. Trimming removed 10 bases from V and 2 bases from J; junction bases left unmatched: 26. The CDR3 loop spans 22 amino acids. Germline CDR1 is MRHNA and CDR2 is SNTAGT. The CDR3 DNA reads as TGTGCCACCCCGGGGACAGGGAGAAATTGGACTAGCGGGAGGAGGTTCACAGATACGCAGTATTTT. It is translated as CATPGTGRNWTSGRRFTDTQYF.